The following is a T cell receptor beta chain sequence with its context. These data originate in a study of T cells expressing NK-cell markers. About the study: One of eight sequenced donors was HCMV-seronegative; the other seven were seropositive.

Following a re-call of the 5' RACE reads, TCRdb has one entry per CDR3 protein and lacks DNA. In total, the table holds almost 450,000 distinct CDR3 sequences. This CDR3 spans 16 amino acids. The germline V gene encodes CDR1 SGHTA and CDR2 FQGTGA. Input material: blood T cells: a sorted CD56 or NKG2C T cell subset, CD4+ or CD8+ T cells, or bulk PBMC T cells (not recorded which). The chain is built from TRBV7-3 and TRBJ2-1; TCRdb calls TRBD2, which cannot be checked without DNA. The sequence came from a woman aged 18 to 69 in good health. CDR3 in amino acids: CASSFRGGLDGGEQFF.